Sequencing of this T cell receptor beta chain was carried out in a study of shared clonotypes between healthy human individuals. Study outcomes and limitations: When compared with the clonotypes that were shared by all four sorted-subset donors, the non-shared clonotypes turned out to have lower generation probabilities.

Germline values: CDR1 MDHEN, CDR2 SYDVKM. V lost 6 bases, J lost 3 bases, and 2 bases lay in between. The CDR3 is made up of 11 amino acids. This clone has just a few counts. Antigen: not known. The same CDR3 is also encoded by other DNA sequences in this sample. An even split of each subset's genomic DNA across several immunoSEQ plates was performed. Assay: immunoSEQ multiplex PCR; the TCRdb copy retains only in-frame clones and omits some. The sample lists roughly 1,100,000 clones; about 70% were seen once. Specimen: memory CD4+ T cells sorted from blood. The subset: CD45RA-negative fraction. The receptor's source is a young man in good health. The chain joins TRBV28 to TRBJ1-4; no definite D call. The CDR3 sequence: CASSSNEKLFF. The DNA for the CDR3 is TGTGCCAGCAGCTCTAATGAAAAACTGTTTTTT.